The next 21 T cell receptor beta chains were all read from a single sample in a study of blood T cell repertoires in COVID-19. Profiling relied on immunoSEQ multiplex PCR, and the TCRdb table lists in-frame clones only, not all of them. The repertoire holds approximately 210,000 clones, with around four fifths as singletons. Sequencing was carried out using peripheral blood. Every receptor here comes from a man in his sixties with COVID-19, enrolled during active disease.

The chain couples TRBV27 to TRBJ2-7; possible D gene TRBD2, 7 bases. CDR3 length equals 14 residues. Germline CDR1 reads MNHEY; CDR2 reads SMNVEV (reference sequence). Trimming took off 10 bases at V and 2 bases at J, with 18 bases between the two ends. CDR3 amino acids: CATSQRGGPYEQYF. In nucleotides, the CDR3 is TGTGCCACCTCCCAGAGGGGGGGTCCCTACGAGCAGTACTTC.

This rearrangement joins TRBV4-2 to TRBJ1-1, with 8 bases that match TRBD1. There are 16 residues in the CDR3. CDR1 and CDR2 (germline): LGHNA, YNFKEQ. The junction had 5 bases not matched to a gene; V was cut back by 1 base and J by 1 base. CDR3 nucleotides: TGTGCCAGCAGCCAAGGAGACAGGGGTAGGAACACTGAAGCTTTCTTT. This encodes CASSQGDRGRNTEAFF.

The chain recombines TRBV9 with TRBJ2-7, with 8 bases identical to TRBD2. This CDR3 is built from 15 residues. V trimming: 3 bases; J trimming: 6 bases; junction bases outside the gene matches: 11. The germline V gene encodes CDR1 SGDLS and CDR2 YYNGEE. Here the CDR3 DNA reads TGTGCCAGCAGCGGACCGGGCAGGACTAGCTCCGAGCAGTACTTC. It specifies CASSGPGRTSSEQYF.

The rearrangement joins TRBV10-3 to TRBJ1-2; D possibly corresponds to TRBD1 (5 bases). The V gene lost 8 bases and the J gene lost 2 bases, with 15 bases spanning the gap. The CDR3 is made up of 14 amino acids. Germline V CDR1 and CDR2: ENHRY, SYGVKD. CDR3 nucleotides: TGTGCCATCGGGTGGGGAGGGGTGAACTATGGCTACACCTTC. Protein sequence: CAIGWGGVNYGYTF.

The V gene is TRBV27, the J gene TRBJ1-2, with D hard to call. CDR1 is MNHEY, CDR2 SMNVEV, per germline (reference sequence). Trimming removed 5 bases at V and 8 bases at J, with 15 bases between. This CDR3 is built from 13 residues. CDR3 nucleotides: TGTGCCAGCAGTCCACCCTCCAGAACGGGCTACACCTTC. Residues: CASSPPSRTGYTF.

This clone was seen a handful of times. Written as DNA, the CDR3 is TGTGCCAGCAGTGAACGGGGACAGGAGGACGGGGAGCTGTTTTTT. Its protein is CASSERGQEDGELFF. The rearrangement joins TRBV6-1 to TRBJ2-2; TRBD1 agrees at 8 bases. CDR3 length: 15 residues. CDR1 is MNHNS, CDR2 SASEGT, per germline. The V and J ends lost 2 bases and 7 bases, in that order; junction bases with no gene match: 6.

This chain uses TRBV5-1 with TRBJ1-2; TRBD1 aligns across 9 bases. Trimming took 1 base from V and 3 from J; bases not matched to a gene: 4. Germline CDR1 is SGHRS and CDR2 is YFSETQ. The CDR3 runs 15 residues. The chain's CDR3 is CASSLTGGLDYGYTF. The CDR3 region has the DNA TGCGCCAGCAGCTTGACAGGGGGCTTGGACTATGGCTACACCTTC.

The rearrangement joins TRBV5-4 to TRBJ1-6, with 8 positions matching TRBD1. J lost 8 bases, V lost 4 bases, and 5 bases had no gene match. The CDR3 runs to 14 residues. The germline V gene encodes CDR1 SGHNT and CDR2 YYREEE (reference sequence). The CDR3 DNA reads as TGTGCCAGCAGCGGGACAGGCTCTTATTCACCCCTCCACTTT. Translation gives CASSGTGSYSPLHF.

The V and J genes are TRBV7-8 and TRBJ1-6, with a possible D match to TRBD1 (5 bases). The V gene lost 5 bases and the J gene lost 10 bases, with 24 bases spanning the gap. The germline V gene has CDR1 SGHVS and CDR2 FQNEAQ. The length of the CDR3 is 17 residues. In nucleotides, the CDR3 is TGTGCCAGCAGCCCCTATTCCCCCCCGGGCGGGGCATCACCCCTCCACTTT. It encodes CASSPYSPPGGASPLHF.

The chain employs TRBV3-1 (or the pseudogene TRBV3-2) and TRBJ2-7, with 7 bases identical to TRBD1. From germline, CDR1 is LGHDT and CDR2 YNNKEL (reference sequence). V dropped 4 bases and J dropped 2; count of bases not matched to a gene: 2. The CDR3 is 13 amino acids. The CDR3 region has the DNA TGTGCCAGCAGCCTCGGGACAGCCTACGAGCAGTACTTC. It translates to CASSLGTAYEQYF.

The chain carries TRBV9 and TRBJ1-1; possibly TRBD1 for D (5 bases). Trimming took 3 bases from V and 2 from J, leaving 17 bases between them. Per the germline V gene, CDR1 is SGDLS and CDR2 is YYNGEE. The CDR3 has 16 residues. The CDR3, as DNA: TGTGCCAGCAGCGCTTCTGCCAGGGCGGAAAACACTGAAGCTTTCTTT. It codes for CASSASARAENTEAFF.

The V gene is TRBV7-2, the J gene TRBJ1-4; D not certain. Germline values: CDR1 SGHTA, CDR2 FQGNSA. The CDR3 totals 15 residues. V lost 5 bases and J 2 bases, leaving 12 bases between the germline ends. This CDR3 is CASSPLGETNEKLFF. The CDR3 DNA is TGTGCCAGCAGCCCCCTTGGAGAGACTAATGAAAAACTGTTTTTT. Supplemented by reference TRBV7-2 and TRBJ1-4, the full variable domain reads GAGVSQSPSNKVTEKGKDVELRCDPISGHTALYWYRQSLGQGLEFLIYFQGNSAPDKSGLPSDRFSAERTGGSVSTLTIQRTQQEDSAVYLCASSPLGETNEKLFFGSGTQLSVL.

The chain links TRBV29-1 to TRBJ1-1; TRBD1 matches 8 bases. The V segment lost 7 bases and the J segment 5 bases; nucleotides outside the gene matches: 6. CDR1 and CDR2 (germline): SQVTM, ANQGSEA. The CDR3 is made up of 12 amino acids. This CDR3 reads CSATGVETEAFF. CDR3 nucleotide sequence: TGCAGCGCGACAGGGGTGGAGACTGAAGCTTTCTTT.

The gene calls are TRBV18 and TRBJ2-7, with TRBD2 identical over 9 bases. The trim removed 3 bases at V and 6 bases at J, leaving 9 bases unmatched. Germline CDR1 reads KGHSH; CDR2 reads LQKENI. The CDR3 contains 15 residues. The CDR3 bases are TGTGCCAGCTCACCTACGTGGCTAGCGGGATCCGAGCAGTACTTC. It encodes CASSPTWLAGSEQYF.

This clone was picked up a small number of times. The chain links TRBV5-1 to TRBJ2-7, with D perhaps TRBD1 (5 bases). The V and J ends lost 4 bases and 5 bases respectively, with 13 bases between them. Germline CDR1 SGHRS, CDR2 YFSETQ. The CDR3 runs 13 residues. CDR3 residues: CASSPLTVNEQYF. Here the CDR3 DNA reads TGCGCCAGCAGCCCTCTGACAGTTAACGAGCAGTACTTC.

The chain employs TRBV30 and TRBJ1-1; TRBD1 might be the D (5 bases). The CDR3 has 16 residues. The ends were cut back, 3 bases at V and 5 bases at J, with 22 bases in the middle. Germline V gene data show CDR1 as GTSNPN and CDR2 as SVGIG (reference sequence). The CDR3 protein is CAWRPEVVAGRTEAFF. The DNA for the CDR3 is TGTGCCTGGAGGCCCGAGGTAGTGGCAGGGCGGACTGAAGCTTTCTTT. Variable domain in full (rest from reference TRBV30 and TRBJ1-1): SQTIHQWPATLVQPVGSPLSLECTVEGTSNPNLYWYRQAAGRGLQLLFYSVGIGQISSEVPQNLSASRPQDRQFILSSKKLLLSDSGFYLCAWRPEVVAGRTEAFFGQGTRLTVV.

The V call is TRBV5-1, the J call TRBJ2-3; maybe TRBD1 (6 bases). From germline, CDR1 is SGHRS and CDR2 YFSETQ. The CDR3 contains 16 residues. Trimming pared 0 bases from V and 2 bases from J, leaving 13 bases between. The CDR3 spells CASSLGVDRPTDTQYF. CDR3 bases: TGCGCCAGCAGCTTGGGAGTGGACAGACCCACAGATACGCAGTATTTT.

The chain uses TRBV9 and TRBJ1-6; 7 bases are shared with TRBD1. J was trimmed by 5 bases and V by 4 bases; bases with no gene match: 6. This CDR3 comprises 15 residues. CDR1 and CDR2 (germline): SGDLS, YYNGEE. As DNA, the CDR3 is TGTGCCAGCAGCTTTAGGGGGCCCGATAATTCACCCCTCCACTTT. Translation: CASSFRGPDNSPLHF.

This rearrangement joins TRBV28 to TRBJ1-4, with D hard to call. Germline V lookup: CDR1 MDHEN, CDR2 SYDVKM. Trimming removed 2 bases at V and 8 bases at J, with 12 bases between. This CDR3 is 14 amino acids long. The CDR3 DNA sequence: TGTGCCAGCAGTTTAGAAGGAGGGAGCGAAAAACTGTTTTTT. It is translated as CASSLEGGSEKLFF.

This rearrangement joins TRBV2 to TRBJ1-3, with 9 bases lining up with TRBD1. This CDR3 has 12 residues. The germline CDR1 and CDR2 sequences are SNHLY and FYNNEI. With 9 bases clipped from V and 4 bases from J, the junction kept 1 base outside the gene matches. The CDR3 reads CASGTGGNTIYF. The CDR3 DNA reads TGTGCCAGTGGGACAGGGGGAAACACCATATATTTT.

The chain recombines TRBV18 with TRBJ2-3; the D gene is possibly TRBD1 (5 bases). V shed 2 bases and J shed 4 bases, with 13 bases lying between them. The germline CDR1 and CDR2 sequences are KGHSH and LQKENI. The CDR3 runs to 15 residues. CDR3: CASSPVKGAADTQYF. CDR3 nucleotide sequence: TGTGCCAGCTCACCAGTCAAAGGGGCCGCAGATACGCAGTATTTT.